The 11 T cell receptor beta chains below were found in one sample sequenced in a study of memory CD4+ T cells and cytomegalovirus serostatus. Single viable CD3+CD4+CD8-CD45RO+ cells were sorted as the memory CD4+ T cells. Generated by immunoSEQ multiplex PCR, the TCRdb table keeps only in-frame clones and is missing some. The sample shows approximately 40,000 clones, about three quarters of them seen only once. Sequencing was performed on memory CD4+ T cells from blood. The origin of the receptors is an adult in good health and CMV-seronegative.

This clone was recorded a few times. The chain combines TRBV15 with TRBJ1-1; D call uncertain. Deletions cut 0 bases from V and 1 base from J, with 6 bases between. CDR1 and CDR2 from the germline V gene are LNHNV and YYDKDF (reference sequence). The CDR3 is 14 amino acids. DNA for the CDR3: TGTGCCACCAGCAGAGATCTTACGAACACTGAAGCTTTCTTT. Protein: CATSRDLTNTEAFF.

The chain employs TRBV11-3 and TRBJ2-3; D is ambiguous. Germline-derived CDR1 and CDR2 are SGHNT and YENEEA. The CDR3 runs 18 residues. The V and J ends lost 1 base and 2 bases respectively, with 19 bases between them. The chain's CDR3 is CASSLGEVWSPDTDTQYF. The CDR3 coding sequence is TGTGCCAGCAGCTTAGGTGAAGTCTGGAGTCCTGACACAGATACGCAGTATTTT.

This clone came up a few times. The chain carries TRBV5-4 and TRBJ2-7, with D perhaps TRBD1 (6 bases). Trimming removed 4 bases at V and 0 bases at J, with 11 bases between. The V gene's germline CDR1 is SGHNT and CDR2 YYREEE (reference sequence). CDR3 size: 14 residues. The CDR3 DNA sequence: TGTGCCAGCAGCCTCCAGGGGTCCTCCTACGAGCAGTACTTC. This gives the protein CASSLQGSSYEQYF.

J is TRBJ2-3 and V is TRBV29-1, with 11 bases lining up with TRBD2. The trim removed 1 base at V and 0 bases at J, leaving 6 bases unmatched. CDR3 length: 17 residues. Per the germline V gene, CDR1 is SQVTM and CDR2 is ANQGSEA. As DNA, the CDR3 is TGCAGCGTTGAAGGGACTAGCGGGCCTACTAGCACAGATACGCAGTATTTT. As protein: CSVEGTSGPTSTDTQYF.

The chain links TRBV18 to TRBJ1-2, with 7 positions matching TRBD1. Unmatched junction bases numbered 7, after V lost 2 bases and J lost 4 bases. Germline loops: CDR1 KGHSH, CDR2 LQKENI. The CDR3 runs 15 residues. CDR3 loop: CASSPVGQSSYGYTF. The CDR3 DNA is TGTGCCAGCTCACCAGTGGGACAGTCATCCTATGGCTACACCTTC.

This chain uses TRBV21-1 with TRBJ2-4; no check of the table's D call, TRBD1, against the DNA was made. TRBV21-1 has pseudogene status. This CDR3 is 16 amino acids long. CDR3 protein: CASSTTGPEDKNIQYF. The CDR3 nucleotides read TGTGCCAGCAGCACGACAGGGCCTGAGGACAAAAACATTCAGTACTTC.

This clone was found once. V is TRBV28 and J is TRBJ1-3; 7 nucleotides line up with TRBD1. This CDR3 has 15 amino acids. CDR1 is MDHEN, CDR2 SYDVKM, per germline. V was clipped by 2 bases and J by 2 bases; unmatched bases: 3. CDR3: CASSLGQATGNTIYF. CDR3 bases: TGTGCCAGCAGTTTAGGACAGGCCACTGGAAACACCATATATTTT. Full variable domain (outside the CDR3, taken from reference TRBV28 and TRBJ1-3): DVKVTQSSRYLVKRTGEKVFLECVQDMDHENMFWYRQDPGLGLRLIYFSYDVKMKEKGDIPEGYSVSREKKERFSLILESASTNQTSMYLCASSLGQATGNTIYFGEGSWLTVV.

The chain carries TRBV15 and TRBJ2-1; 9 nucleotides line up with TRBD2. The CDR3 loop spans 16 amino acids. J gave up 5 bases and V 1 base, and 6 bases lay outside the gene matches. CDR1 and CDR2 from the germline V gene are LNHNV and YYDKDF (reference sequence). The CDR3: CATSRARTSDDNEQFF. The CDR3 coding sequence is TGTGCCACCAGCAGAGCGAGGACTAGCGACGACAATGAGCAGTTCTTC. The whole variable domain, filled in from reference TRBV15 and TRBJ2-1, reads DAMVIQNPRYQVTQFGKPVTLSCSQTLNHNVMYWYQQKSSQAPKLLFHYYDKDFNNEADTPDNFQSRRPNTSFCFLDIRSPGLGDTAMYLCATSRARTSDDNEQFFGPGTRLTVL.

The J gene is TRBJ1-4, the V gene TRBV5-1, with D possibly TRBD1 on 6 matching bases. This CDR3 region has 14 residues. The germline V gene has CDR1 SGHRS and CDR2 YFSETQ. Trimming took 5 bases from V and 7 from J, leaving 15 bases between them. The CDR3 nucleotides are TGCGCCAGCAGTGGCAGGGGAGGTGGTGAAAAACTGTTTTTT. Protein sequence: CASSGRGGGEKLFF.

This clone appeared a single time. The chain carries TRBV6-5 and TRBJ2-3, with unresolved D. The V end was cut by 8 bases, the J end by 5 bases, with 14 bases between. There are 13 residues in the CDR3. Germline loops: CDR1 MNHEY, CDR2 SVGAGI. The CDR3 DNA sequence: TGTGCCAGCCGACCTGCGCTTTTAGATACGCAGTATTTT. Protein: CASRPALLDTQYF.

The gene calls are TRBV11-2 and TRBJ2-3; D not resolved. Germline CDR1 and CDR2: SGHAT and FQNNGV. The CDR3 loop spans 11 amino acids. The ends were cut back, 1 base at V and 5 bases at J, with 1 base in the middle. The CDR3 nucleotides are TGTGCCAGCAGCTTAGGAGATACGCAGTATTTT. Its protein is CASSLGDTQYF.